The rows below give T cell receptor beta chains drawn from one sample of a study of shared clonotypes between healthy human individuals. This table comes from immunoSEQ multiplex PCR, and its TCRdb copy is limited to in-frame clones, with some not included. This sample yields approximately 740,000 clones, of which about 92% are seen a single time; around 24% belongs to the top ten. Sequenced sample: naive CD8+ T cells sorted from blood. These receptors all come from a man in his thirties or forties in good health. Both conserved end residues are trimmed from each CDR3.

v_gene: TRBV27
j_gene: TRBJ2-7
CDR3aa: ASSSLWTGGFYEQY

v_gene: TRBV15
j_gene: TRBJ1-1
CDR3aa: ATSKAGSAEAF

v_gene: TRBV11-2
j_gene: TRBJ2-5
CDR3aa: ASFSGGSKETQY

v_gene: TRBV7-9
j_gene: TRBJ2-1
CDR3aa: ASSPVQGARPAYNEQF

v_gene: TRBV6-4
j_gene: TRBJ2-1
CDR3aa: ASSRLAGEGGEQF

v_gene: TRBV28
j_gene: TRBJ1-1
CDR3aa: AIMTVSWDNEAF

v_gene: TRBV6-5
j_gene: TRBJ2-7
CDR3aa: ASSEGGEQY

v_gene: TRBV30
j_gene: TRBJ2-7
CDR3aa: AWTGRSGSGPTYEQY

v_gene: TRBV6-1
j_gene: TRBJ2-7
CDR3aa: ASSEYSPSGRYEQY

v_gene: TRBV6-4
j_gene: TRBJ2-3
CDR3aa: ASSDSRGGDTQY

v_gene: TRBV27
j_gene: TRBJ1-1
CDR3aa: ASRTRGRPPAAEAF

v_gene: TRBV29-1
j_gene: TRBJ2-1
CDR3aa: SVEDFASGTASSYNEQF

v_gene: TRBV6-1
j_gene: TRBJ2-1
CDR3aa: ASSETSGVTWEQF

v_gene: TRBV19
j_gene: TRBJ2-3
CDR3aa: ASSTAGADTQY

v_gene: TRBV6-6
j_gene: TRBJ2-3
CDR3aa: ASSPLFTDTQY

v_gene: TRBV14
j_gene: TRBJ2-7
CDR3aa: ASSRGTSEGDEQY

v_gene: TRBV7-2
j_gene: TRBJ2-7
CDR3aa: ASSRRGAPTDFYEQY

v_gene: TRBV2
j_gene: TRBJ1-2
CDR3aa: ASVFGRADGYT

v_gene: TRBV12-5
j_gene: TRBJ2-5
CDR3aa: ASGLGTEETQY

v_gene: TRBV7-9
j_gene: TRBJ2-7
CDR3aa: ASSLILGVRDEQY

v_gene: TRBV6-5
j_gene: TRBJ1-1
CDR3aa: ASTDGAGIEAF

v_gene: TRBV4-3
j_gene: TRBJ2-3
CDR3aa: ASSQEPSRTPDTQY

v_gene: TRBV4-1
j_gene: TRBJ2-3
CDR3aa: ASSPMETRLTDTQY

v_gene: TRBV6-5
j_gene: TRBJ2-7
CDR3aa: ASSYLRESSYEQY

v_gene: TRBV5-1
j_gene: TRBJ2-5
CDR3aa: ASSLYITSGSSAETQY

v_gene: TRBV7-9
j_gene: TRBJ2-1
CDR3aa: ASSRNVGRAPTIEQF

v_gene: TRBV18
j_gene: TRBJ1-1
CDR3aa: ASSPAGVQNTEAF

v_gene: TRBV11-2
j_gene: TRBJ2-7
CDR3aa: ASSDQAGGHYEQY

v_gene: TRBV4-1
j_gene: TRBJ1-2
CDR3aa: ASSPALFLDDYGYT

v_gene: TRBV10-2
j_gene: TRBJ2-1
CDR3aa: ASSEGASEQF

v_gene: TRBV5-6
j_gene: TRBJ1-1
CDR3aa: ASSLVTQENTEAF

v_gene: TRBV10-1
j_gene: TRBJ2-1
CDR3aa: ASSDGRVDNEQF

v_gene: TRBV27
j_gene: TRBJ2-1
CDR3aa: ASRPLTLSYNEQF

v_gene: TRBV27
j_gene: TRBJ1-2
CDR3aa: ASSPPGSYGYT

v_gene: TRBV25-1
j_gene: TRBJ2-5
CDR3aa: ASSEYGTGGSKY

v_gene: TRBV9
j_gene: TRBJ2-5
CDR3aa: ASSVGGSQETQY

v_gene: TRBV6-1
j_gene: TRBJ1-2
CDR3aa: ASSEHFAGENYGYT

v_gene: TRBV7-9
j_gene: TRBJ2-1
CDR3aa: ASSGVYNEQF

v_gene: TRBV7-3
j_gene: TRBJ2-1
CDR3aa: ASSLKAPRVLDRGPIDEQF

v_gene: TRBV7-6
j_gene: TRBJ2-1
CDR3aa: ASSLVGRGRNEQF

v_gene: TRBV29-1
j_gene: TRBJ2-3
CDR3aa: SVTGPRLTDTQY

v_gene: TRBV7-8
j_gene: TRBJ2-7
CDR3aa: ASSLLQGIYEQY

v_gene: TRBV4-1
j_gene: TRBJ2-2
CDR3aa: ASRTSGTGELF

v_gene: TRBV13
j_gene: TRBJ2-5
CDR3aa: ASSLGTGQVGETQY

v_gene: TRBV5-4
j_gene: TRBJ2-7
CDR3aa: ASSLGPSEQY

v_gene: TRBV6-1
j_gene: TRBJ2-3
CDR3aa: ASSESSGTYTDTQY

v_gene: TRBV5-6
j_gene: TRBJ2-3
CDR3aa: ASSAKSAAITDTQY

v_gene: TRBV2
j_gene: TRBJ2-5
CDR3aa: ASSESGGRETQY

v_gene: TRBV2
j_gene: TRBJ1-3
CDR3aa: ASREGADSGNTIY

v_gene: TRBV7-9
j_gene: TRBJ2-1
CDR3aa: ASSFSLRPYNEQF

v_gene: TRBV15
j_gene: TRBJ1-2
CDR3aa: ATRGTVFNYGYT

v_gene: TRBV28
j_gene: TRBJ1-5
CDR3aa: ASSRGTVSNQPQH

v_gene: TRBV5-4
j_gene: TRBJ2-7
CDR3aa: ASSFELEDEQY